Presented here are 21 T cell receptor beta chains from one specimen sequenced in a study of blood T cell repertoires in COVID-19. The protocol was immunoSEQ multiplex PCR, while the TCRdb copy is restricted to in-frame clones and leaves out a portion. The table shows around 220,000 clones, with 80% occurring only once. Material for sequencing was peripheral blood. These receptors all come from a human donor in a cohort sampled during active COVID-19.

This clone was recorded a few times. The V and J genes are TRBV28 and TRBJ2-7; D possibly corresponds to TRBD2 (6 bases). The CDR3 spans 15 residues. CDR1 is MDHEN and CDR2 is SYDVKM in the germline V gene. Trimming removed 5 bases at V and 0 bases at J, with 14 bases between. The CDR3 here is CASSGGGRDSYEQYF. CDR3 DNA: TGTGCCAGCAGTGGGGGTGGGCGGGACTCCTACGAGCAGTACTTC.

The J gene is TRBJ2-3, the V gene TRBV18; D unclear. The germline V gene has CDR1 KGHSH and CDR2 LQKENI. V was pared by 1 base and J by 9 bases, with 14 bases between. The CDR3 has 14 amino acids. CDR3 in amino acids: CASSPQPGPQTQYF. In DNA form, the CDR3 reads TGTGCCAGCTCACCACAGCCCGGTCCACAGACGCAGTATTTT.

This clone was observed a single time. The J gene is TRBJ2-7, the V gene TRBV7-2; tentatively, D is TRBD1 (5 bases). CDR3 length: 13 residues. Germline CDR1 is SGHTA and CDR2 is FQGNSA. V was pared by 5 bases and J by 5 bases, with 13 bases between. CDR3 sequence reads: CASSPPQGHEQYF. The DNA of the CDR3 is TGTGCCAGCAGCCCCCCCCAGGGCCACGAGCAGTACTTC.

This clone was observed many times. The chain is built from TRBV28 and TRBJ2-7; TRBD2 matches at 13 bases. In germline, CDR1 is MDHEN, CDR2 SYDVKM. J lost 4 bases, V lost 5 bases, and 14 bases had no gene match. This CDR3 has 18 amino acids. The CDR3 DNA sequence: TGTGCCAGCAGTGACTACTCCGGGACTAGCGGGGTCGGGTACGAGCAGTACTTC. Encoded protein: CASSDYSGTSGVGYEQYF.

The V gene is TRBV28, the J gene TRBJ2-7, with 11 positions matching TRBD1. V trimming: 4 bases; J trimming: 3 bases; junction bases outside the gene matches: 5. The germline V gene encodes CDR1 MDHEN and CDR2 SYDVKM. The length of the CDR3 is 15 residues. For the CDR3, the DNA is TGTGCCAGCAGTTCGACCGGGACAGGGGGCTACGAGCAGTACTTC. Its translation: CASSSTGTGGYEQYF. Supplemented by reference TRBV28 and TRBJ2-7, the full variable domain reads DVKVTQSSRYLVKRTGEKVFLECVQDMDHENMFWYRQDPGLGLRLIYFSYDVKMKEKGDIPEGYSVSREKKERFSLILESASTNQTSMYLCASSSTGTGGYEQYFGPGTRLTVT.

DNA for the CDR3: TGTGCCAGCAGCTGGGGGGGGAGCTCCTATAATTCACCCCTCCACTTT. Translating gives CASSWGGSSYNSPLHF. The chain employs TRBV7-6 and TRBJ1-6, with D perhaps TRBD1 (5 bases). Looked up from germline, CDR1 is SGHVS and CDR2 is FNYEAQ. V gave up 4 bases and J gave up 0 bases, with 10 bases separating them. This CDR3 spans 16 amino acids.

As DNA, the CDR3 is TGTGCCAGCTCACCGGGACAGAATGAAAAACTGTTTTTT. Translated, it gives CASSPGQNEKLFF. The chain carries TRBV18 and TRBJ1-4; TRBD1 matches at 7 bases. CDR3 length: 13 residues. The V gene end was trimmed by 3 bases and the J gene end by 5 bases; junction bases not matched to a gene: 0. Germline-derived CDR1 and CDR2 are KGHSH and LQKENI.

The rearrangement uses TRBV30 and TRBJ2-7, with 11 bases identical to TRBD2. CDR3 length: 17 amino acids. Germline values: CDR1 GTSNPN, CDR2 SVGIG (reference sequence). Trimming took 1 base from V and 6 from J; bases not matched to a gene: 14. This CDR3 is CAWSDPISGRALGEQYF. Written as DNA, the CDR3 is TGTGCCTGGAGTGACCCCATTAGCGGGAGGGCCCTCGGCGAGCAGTACTTC.

The chain couples TRBV6-5 to TRBJ2-7; no reliable D call. CDR1 is MNHEY and CDR2 is SVGAGI in the germline V gene. This CDR3 spans 14 amino acids. V dropped 7 bases and J dropped 5 bases, with 18 bases sitting between them. CDR3 nucleotide sequence: TGTGCCAGCAAGCTGGATAATGAGGTCCACGAGCAGTACTTC. It translates to CASKLDNEVHEQYF.

The chain is built from TRBV30 and TRBJ2-7; 9 bases align to TRBD1. CDR1 and CDR2 from the germline V gene are GTSNPN and SVGIG (reference sequence). Trimming cost V 4 bases and J 3 bases; bases outside gene matches: 4. CDR3 length equals 13 residues. CDR3 DNA: TGTGCCTGGATGGGACAGGGAGTCTACGAGCAGTACTTC. Residues: CAWMGQGVYEQYF.

The rearrangement joins TRBV5-1 to TRBJ2-1; D perhaps matches TRBD1 (5 bases). The V gene lost 4 bases and the J gene lost 5 bases, with 16 bases spanning the gap. The V gene's germline CDR1 is SGHRS and CDR2 YFSETQ. CDR3 length equals 15 residues. The chain's CDR3 is CASSRRVTSNNEQFF. As DNA, the CDR3 is TGCGCCAGCAGCCGCAGGGTCACAAGTAACAATGAGCAGTTCTTC.

This clone was seen a handful of times. This sequence joins TRBV7-9 and TRBJ2-2; 10 bases map to TRBD1. The CDR3 is made up of 15 amino acids. Germline lookup yields CDR1 SEHNR and CDR2 FQNEAQ (reference sequence). V shed 5 bases and J 5 bases; nucleotides not matched to a gene: 5. CDR3 nucleotides: TGTGCCAGCAGCCGCGACAGGGGGCGGACCGGGGAGCTGTTTTTT. This codes for CASSRDRGRTGELFF.

In its sample, this clone was seen a few times. This chain uses TRBV5-4 with TRBJ2-2; maybe TRBD2 (6 bases). The CDR3 extends over 16 amino acids. V lost 0 bases, J lost 4 bases, and 13 bases lay in between. CDR1 is SGHNT, CDR2 YYREEE, per germline (reference sequence). The CDR3 here is CASSLVAGRSTGELFF. The DNA for the CDR3 is TGTGCCAGCAGCTTGGTGGCGGGAAGGAGCACCGGGGAGCTGTTTTTT.

The gene calls are TRBV9 and TRBJ2-3, with D possibly being TRBD2 (5 bases). Trimming stripped 0 bases from V and 3 bases from J, with 8 bases between. CDR1 is SGDLS, CDR2 YYNGEE, per germline. The CDR3 runs 14 residues. The DNA for the CDR3 is TGTGCCAGCAGCGTAGCTACTAGTACAGATACGCAGTATTTT. Protein: CASSVATSTDTQYF.

The CDR3 spells CASSASSGSFNNEQFF. CDR3 nucleotide sequence: TGCGCCAGCAGCGCCTCTAGCGGGAGCTTCAACAATGAGCAGTTCTTC. J is TRBJ2-1 and V is TRBV5-1; 10 nucleotides align to TRBD2. The CDR3 is 16 amino acids. Germline assignment: CDR1 SGHRS and CDR2 YFSETQ. The V and J ends lost 4 bases and 5 bases, in that order; junction bases with no gene match: 9.

CDR3 region: CASSWGRLGEQYF. The CDR3, as DNA: TGCGCCAGCAGTTGGGGGCGTTTAGGCGAGCAGTACTTC. The genes are TRBV5-1 and TRBJ2-7; perhaps TRBD1 as D (6 bases). CDR1 is SGHRS and CDR2 is YFSETQ in the germline V gene. There are 13 residues in the CDR3. V dropped 5 bases and J dropped 6 bases, with 15 bases sitting between them.

This chain links TRBV9 with TRBJ2-1; 11 bases fit TRBD2. Germline CDR1 reads SGDLS; CDR2 reads YYNGEE. The V gene end was trimmed by 3 bases and the J gene end by 0 bases; junction bases not matched to a gene: 2. This CDR3 comprises 16 residues. The CDR3 reads CASSGLAGSSYNEQFF. The CDR3 region has the DNA TGTGCCAGCAGCGGACTAGCGGGGAGCTCCTACAATGAGCAGTTCTTC.

This clone was seen once. This chain joins TRBV24-1 and TRBJ1-2; no definite D call. Trimming removed 7 bases from V and 2 bases from J, with 13 bases in between. The CDR3 extends over 14 amino acids. Germline V gene lookup returns CDR1 KGHDR and CDR2 SFDVKD. The CDR3 sequence is CATSAAEPNYGYTF. CDR3 DNA sequence: TGTGCCACCAGCGCGGCAGAACCAAACTATGGCTACACCTTC.

The chain employs TRBV7-2 and TRBJ1-4; D gene unclear. The CDR3 totals 17 residues. Germline V gene sequence: CDR1 SGHTA, CDR2 FQGNSA. V lost 1 base, J lost 3 bases, and 15 bases lay in between. The CDR3 coding sequence is TGTGCCAGCAGCTTAGTGCTCAGGCGAAGATCTAATGAAAAACTGTTTTTT. Protein product: CASSLVLRRRSNEKLFF.

The V call is TRBV5-6, the J call TRBJ2-2; 7 bases align to TRBD1. Germline trimming cut 3 bases from V and 0 bases from J; bases unmatched to any gene: 2. Germline values: CDR1 SGHDT, CDR2 YYEEEE. The CDR3 totals 15 residues. The CDR3 nucleotides are TGTGCCAGCAGCTCGGGGACAGCGAACACCGGGGAGCTGTTTTTT. It codes for CASSSGTANTGELFF. The whole variable domain, filled in from reference TRBV5-6 and TRBJ2-2, reads DAGVTQSPTHLIKTRGQQVTLRCSPKSGHDTVSWYQQALGQGPQFIFQYYEEEERQRGNFPDRFSGHQFPNYSSELNVNALLLGDSALYLCASSSGTANTGELFFGEGSRLTVL.

This clone was detected once. This chain links TRBV2 with TRBJ2-7, with 11 bases that match TRBD1. Trimming cost V 6 bases and J 2 bases; bases outside gene matches: 6. Germline V gene lookup returns CDR1 SNHLY and CDR2 FYNNEI. The CDR3 is made up of 15 amino acids. The CDR3: CASRDPGQGAYEQYF. The CDR3 DNA sequence: TGTGCCAGCAGGGACCCGGGACAGGGGGCCTACGAGCAGTACTTC.